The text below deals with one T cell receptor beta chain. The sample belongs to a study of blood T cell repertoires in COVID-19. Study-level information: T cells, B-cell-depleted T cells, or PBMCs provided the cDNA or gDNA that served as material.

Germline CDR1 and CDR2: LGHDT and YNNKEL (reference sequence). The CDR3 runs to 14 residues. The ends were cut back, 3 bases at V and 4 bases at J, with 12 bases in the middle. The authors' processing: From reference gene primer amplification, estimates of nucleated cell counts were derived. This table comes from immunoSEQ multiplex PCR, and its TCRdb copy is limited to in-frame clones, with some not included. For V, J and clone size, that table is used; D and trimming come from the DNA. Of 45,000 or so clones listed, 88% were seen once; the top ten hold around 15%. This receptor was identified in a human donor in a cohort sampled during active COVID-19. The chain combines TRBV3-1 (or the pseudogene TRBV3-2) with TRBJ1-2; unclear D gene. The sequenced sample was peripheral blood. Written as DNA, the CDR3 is TGTGCCAGCAGCCACATCCAGGCTGGCTATGGCTACACCTTC. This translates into CASSHIQAGYGYTF.